Reported below is one TCR beta chain. The V end was cut by 0 bases, the J end by 5 bases, with 13 bases between. The length of the CDR3 is 15 residues. Germline CDR1 is KGHSH and CDR2 is LQKENI. The DNA input per sorted-subset replicate PCR was 200 ng, corresponding to 32,000 or so T cell genomes. TCRdb's copy holds only in-frame clones and misses some; the assay was immunoSEQ multiplex PCR. Seen here are about 990,000 clones, 75% to 80% observed once, and the top ten hold around 0.6%. This record belongs to a study of shared clonotypes between healthy human individuals. Study as a whole: Donors consisted of two women and a few men between 18 and 49.

The sequencing sample was made of memory CD4+ T cells from PBMCs. Subset denoted: CD45RA-negative fraction. The receptor was derived from a man aged 18 to 30 in good health. Some clones in this sample may be carry-over from other donors' samples. The chain recombines TRBV18 with TRBJ1-1, with D possibly being TRBD1 (6 bases). For the CDR3, the DNA is TGTGCCAGCTCACCACCAAGAGGGGGTAGGACTGAAGCTTTCTTT. Protein: CASSPPRGGRTEAFF.